Sequencing of this TCR beta chain was carried out in a study of cytomegalovirus exposure and HLA in healthy donors. For this clone: Its antigen is as yet unknown.

The study ran its PCR with 60 Vbeta and 13 Jbeta primers. Only in-frame clones appear in the TCRdb table, and some are missing; sequencing was by immunoSEQ multiplex PCR. Of about 160,000 clones in the sample, approximately 78% were seen once. The ends lost 4 bases at V and 2 bases at J; junction bases unmatched: 5. CDR1 and CDR2 from the germline V gene are SGHDT and YYEEEE. The CDR3 runs to 16 residues. Whole-study results and caveats: Among TCR beta chains, those listed as cytomegalovirus-associated numbered approximately 150. HLA restriction was apparent for most CMV-associated TCR beta chains in a later analysis. What a later analysis showed was that several of the most significant clusters appeared linked to common viral pathogens. As immune exposure information, only CMV serostatus was available.

The chain uses TRBV5-6 and TRBJ2-3, with 12 bases aligning to TRBD2. The source is a male donor in good health and CMV-seropositive. The sequencing input was PBMCs. The DNA of the CDR3 is TGTGCCAGCAGCCCCTCTAGCGGGAGGGTCACAGATACGCAGTATTTT. This codes for CASSPSSGRVTDTQYF.